This TCR beta chain was profiled in a study of identical twins. Looked up from germline, CDR1 is SEHNR and CDR2 is FQNEAQ (reference sequence). V lost 5 bases and J 3 bases, leaving 14 bases between the germline ends. This CDR3 spans 15 amino acids. Template switching introduced a universal primer site, and the cDNA bore unique molecular identifiers. From the 5' RACE reads, TCRdb called clonotypes with MiXCR, one entry per CDR3 protein. The sample contains around 530,000 distinct CDR3 sequences, 13% to 15% of which appear only once. General observations from the study: For out-of-frame beta sequences, excess twin sharing was weaker. Reduced insertions were recorded for abundant cord blood beta clonotypes, with no such pattern in memory repertoires. Those out-of-frame alpha sequences shared by twins showed an excess of low generation probability.

In its sample, this clonotype was seen many times. Its antigen is undetermined. The data were also submitted as part of a second study, on yellow fever vaccine responses in identical twins.

The receptor's source is a woman younger than 30 in good health. The rearrangement uses TRBV7-9 and TRBJ2-1; D unresolved. The sequencing input was CD4+ T cells sorted from blood. CDR3 region: CASSPPSTFYNEQFF. The CDR3 DNA sequence: TGTGCCAGCAGCCCCCCGTCGACTTTCTACAATGAGCAGTTCTTC.